Reported below is one T cell receptor (beta chain). The data were obtained in a study of blood T cell repertoires in COVID-19. V was shortened by 0 bases and J by 11 bases, with 10 bases between the two germline ends. In germline, CDR1 is MNHNS, CDR2 SASEGT. The CDR3 has 13 residues. Libraries were prepared by immunoSEQ multiplex PCR; TCRdb keeps only in-frame clonotypes and omits some of them. Of about 130,000 clones in the sample, 90% were seen once. The source of this sequence is a man in his fifties or sixties with active COVID-19. Sequencing used peripheral blood. The chain is built from TRBV6-1 and TRBJ1-4; D is uncertain. CDR3 DNA sequence: TGTGCCAGCAGTGAAGCCCCTATGCTGAAACTGTTTTTT. The encoded protein is CASSEAPMLKLFF.